This T cell receptor (beta chain) was recovered during a study of identical twins. This clonotype was observed many times. One entry per CDR3 protein, called by TCRdb with MiXCR from the 5' RACE reads. Among about 290,000 distinct CDR3 sequences listed, roughly 9.7% were seen once. V lost 2 bases, J lost 4 bases, and 9 bases stayed unmatched. Germline V lookup: CDR1 SEHNR, CDR2 FQNEAQ (reference sequence). This CDR3 is 17 amino acids long. These records were also assigned to another study, of yellow fever vaccine responses in identical twins.

V and J are TRBV7-9 and TRBJ2-1; 9 bases fit TRBD2. The sequence was obtained from a woman between 18 and 29 years old in good health. Sequenced sample: CD8+ T cells sorted from blood. In nucleotides, the CDR3 is TGTGCCAGCAGCTTACAGGGACTAGCCGGCTCTTACAATGAGCAGTTCTTC. Its translation: CASSLQGLAGSYNEQFF.